These T cell receptor beta chains were read from a single sample in a study of T cells after yellow fever vaccination. TCRdb reprocessed the 5' RACE reads with MiXCR, giving one entry per CDR3 protein. The profile shows around 320,000 distinct CDR3 sequences, roughly 10% of them singletons. The sequences come from CD4+ T cells sorted from PBMCs, collected 45 days after the yellow fever booster vaccination. The receptor set was obtained from a man aged 18 to 29 who received the YFV17D yellow fever vaccine. CDR3s include the opening cysteine and the closing phenylalanine or tryptophan. Expanded clones get a size class; other rows say once, few or many, or leave the size out.

v_call	clone_size	j_call	cdr3_aa
TRBV6-5	NA	TRBJ2-1	CASSYSSAGGTTQFF
TRBV4-3	NA	TRBJ2-2	CASRDGQAGELFF
TRBV12-3/TRBV12-4	many	TRBJ1-1	CASSFSYGYWDRGLGNTEAFF
TRBV4-3	NA	TRBJ1-6	CASSQAPGDTNSPLHF
TRBV20-1	few	TRBJ2-3	CSGAISGTDTQYF
TRBV10-3	NA	TRBJ1-2	CAISWLDSNYGYTF
TRBV11-2	few	TRBJ1-1	CASSWGGTGANTEAFF
TRBV9	few	TRBJ1-1	CASSPWQGALSTEAFF
TRBV20-1	many	TRBJ1-1	CSASHHSTNGAFF
TRBV6-5	few	TRBJ2-1	CASSSSGGGPYNEQFF
TRBV2	NA	TRBJ1-5	CASMDRGNQPQHF
TRBV5-1	NA	TRBJ2-3	CASSSLTSGTRTDTQYF
TRBV11-1	NA	TRBJ2-6	CASSTGDRLFPSSGANVLTF
TRBV20-1	few	TRBJ1-1	CRGQRGEGYTEAFF
TRBV7-2	many	TRBJ2-7	CASSLALNPRTTYEQYF
TRBV5-4	few	TRBJ2-1	CASRSDSGGHNEQFF
TRBV7-8	many	TRBJ1-1	CASSPLMNTEAFF
TRBV5-1	few	TRBJ1-6	CASSLERVGGSPLHF
TRBV7-2	many	TRBJ1-2	CASSLGTGYYGYTF
TRBV5-6	few	TRBJ2-3	CASSLSRSSTDTQYF
TRBV10-2	NA	TRBJ1-2	CASSDLPGTGFYGYTF